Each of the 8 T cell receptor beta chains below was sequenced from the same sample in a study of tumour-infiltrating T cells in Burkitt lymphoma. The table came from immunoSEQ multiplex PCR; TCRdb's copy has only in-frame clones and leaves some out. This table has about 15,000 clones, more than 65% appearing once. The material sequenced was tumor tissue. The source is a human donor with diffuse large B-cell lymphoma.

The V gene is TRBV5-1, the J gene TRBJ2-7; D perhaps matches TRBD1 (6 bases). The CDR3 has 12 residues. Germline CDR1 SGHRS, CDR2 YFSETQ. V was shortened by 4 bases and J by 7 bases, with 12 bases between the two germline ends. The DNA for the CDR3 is TGCGCCAGCAGCCAAGACAGGTTTGAGCAGTACTTC. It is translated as CASSQDRFEQYF.

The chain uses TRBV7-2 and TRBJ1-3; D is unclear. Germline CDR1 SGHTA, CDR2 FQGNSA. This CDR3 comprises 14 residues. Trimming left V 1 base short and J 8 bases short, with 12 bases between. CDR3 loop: CASSLGVGKDTIYF. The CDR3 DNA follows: TGTGCCAGCAGCTTAGGGGTAGGGAAAGACACCATATATTTT.

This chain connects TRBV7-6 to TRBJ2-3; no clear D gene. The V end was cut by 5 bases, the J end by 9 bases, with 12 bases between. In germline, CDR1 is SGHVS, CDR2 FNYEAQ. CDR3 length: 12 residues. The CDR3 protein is CASSPTLGTQYF. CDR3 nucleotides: TGTGCCAGCAGCCCCACGTTGGGGACGCAGTATTTT.

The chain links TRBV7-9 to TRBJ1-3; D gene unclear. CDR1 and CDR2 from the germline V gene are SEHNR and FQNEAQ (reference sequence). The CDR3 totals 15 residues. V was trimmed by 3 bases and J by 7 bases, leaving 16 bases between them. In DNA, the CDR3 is TGTGCCAGCAGCTTGAAAGGGCTGGTGGTGAACACCATATATTTT. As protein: CASSLKGLVVNTIYF.

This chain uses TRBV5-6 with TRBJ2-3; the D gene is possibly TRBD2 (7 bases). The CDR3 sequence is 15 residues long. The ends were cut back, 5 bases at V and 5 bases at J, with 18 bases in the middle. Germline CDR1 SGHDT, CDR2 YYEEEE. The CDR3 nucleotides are TGTGCCAGCAGTTGGACTAGTGGGACAAAAGATACGCAGTATTTT. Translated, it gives CASSWTSGTKDTQYF.

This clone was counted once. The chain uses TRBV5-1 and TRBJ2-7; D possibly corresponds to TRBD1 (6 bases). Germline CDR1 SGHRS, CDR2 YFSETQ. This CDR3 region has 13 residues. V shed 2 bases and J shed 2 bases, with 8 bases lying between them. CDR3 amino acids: CASSFPGAYEQYF. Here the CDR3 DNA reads TGCGCCAGCAGCTTTCCAGGGGCCTACGAGCAGTACTTC.

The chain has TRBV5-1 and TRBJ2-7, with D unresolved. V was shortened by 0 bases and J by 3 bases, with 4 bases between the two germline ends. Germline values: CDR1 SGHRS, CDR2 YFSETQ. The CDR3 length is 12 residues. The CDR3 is CASSLEGYEQYF. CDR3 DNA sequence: TGCGCCAGCAGCTTGGAAGGCTACGAGCAGTACTTC.

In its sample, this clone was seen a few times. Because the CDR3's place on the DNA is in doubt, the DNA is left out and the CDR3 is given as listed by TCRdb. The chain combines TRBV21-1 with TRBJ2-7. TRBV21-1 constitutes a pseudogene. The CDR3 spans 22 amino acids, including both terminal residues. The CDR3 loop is CAILLCQQQDPPHPGGGPGEYF.